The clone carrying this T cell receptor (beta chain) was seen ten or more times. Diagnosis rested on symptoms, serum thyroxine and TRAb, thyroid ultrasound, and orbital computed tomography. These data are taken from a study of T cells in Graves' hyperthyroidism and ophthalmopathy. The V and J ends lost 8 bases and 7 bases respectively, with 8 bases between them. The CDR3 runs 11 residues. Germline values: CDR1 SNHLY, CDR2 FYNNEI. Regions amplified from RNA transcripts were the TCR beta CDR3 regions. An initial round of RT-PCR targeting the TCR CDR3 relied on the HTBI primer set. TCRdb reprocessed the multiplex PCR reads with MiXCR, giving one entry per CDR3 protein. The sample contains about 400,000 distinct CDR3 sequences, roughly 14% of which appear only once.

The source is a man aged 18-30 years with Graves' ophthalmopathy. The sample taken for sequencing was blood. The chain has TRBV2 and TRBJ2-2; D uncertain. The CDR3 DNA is TGTGCCAGCTTGACCCGCGGGGAGCTGTTTTTT. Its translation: CASLTRGELFF.